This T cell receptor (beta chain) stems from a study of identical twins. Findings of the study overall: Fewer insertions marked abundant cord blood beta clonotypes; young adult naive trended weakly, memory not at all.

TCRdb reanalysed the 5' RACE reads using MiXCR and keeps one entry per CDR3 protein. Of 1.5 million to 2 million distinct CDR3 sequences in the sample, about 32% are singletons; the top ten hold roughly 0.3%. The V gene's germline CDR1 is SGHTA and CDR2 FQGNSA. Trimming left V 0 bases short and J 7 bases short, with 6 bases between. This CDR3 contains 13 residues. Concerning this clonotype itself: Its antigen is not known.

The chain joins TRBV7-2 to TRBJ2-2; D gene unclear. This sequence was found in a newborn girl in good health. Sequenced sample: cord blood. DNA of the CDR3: TGTGCCAGCAGCTTAGCTCGTGGCGGGGAGCTGTTTTTT. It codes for CASSLARGGELFF.